The 12 T cell receptor beta chains below were found in one sample sequenced in a study of regulatory T cells in long-lasting Graves disease. Construction of the TCR beta libraries employed iRepertoire HTBI primers in conjunction with Arm-PCR of CDR3 regions. One entry per CDR3 protein results from TCRdb running MiXCR on the multiplex PCR reads. The sample includes approximately 300,000 distinct CDR3 sequences, over 15% of them seen just once. The time point was: newly diagnosed GD, antithyroid drugs for less than 3 months. Generation of the TCR library employed RNA extracted from PBMCs. Material: peripheral blood mononuclear cells (PBMCs), obtained at new diagnosis, from a patient treated with antithyroid drugs. These TCRs come from a female donor with Graves disease.

Ten or more counts support this clonotype. The rearrangement links TRBV6-1 to TRBJ2-4; D unresolved. The CDR3 is made up of 14 amino acids. Trimming stripped 5 bases from V and 1 base from J, with 9 bases between. Germline V CDR1 and CDR2: MNHNS, SASEGT. Written as DNA, the CDR3 is TGTGCCAGCAGTAATCTGGGGGCCAAAAACATTCAGTACTTC. The encoded protein is CASSNLGAKNIQYF.

This clonotype has a count of ten or more. This rearrangement joins TRBV29-1 to TRBJ1-2; possibly TRBD1 for D (5 bases). Trimming cost V 2 bases and J 2 bases, with 12 bases left between them. CDR3 length: 14 residues. CDR1 is SQVTM, CDR2 ANQGSEA, per germline. The CDR3 nucleotides are TGCAGCGTTGAATCGAAGGGGCCGAACTATGGCTACACCTTC. Protein sequence: CSVESKGPNYGYTF.

There are many counts of this clonotype. The chain carries TRBV11-3 and TRBJ2-3; D gene ambiguous. The CDR3 spans 14 residues. The V gene lost 8 bases and the J gene lost 2 bases, with 14 bases spanning the gap. From germline, CDR1 is SGHNT and CDR2 YENEEA. The CDR3 sequence: CASGTRVDTDTQYF. The CDR3 DNA reads as TGTGCCAGCGGTACCCGGGTTGACACAGATACGCAGTATTTT.

This chain joins TRBV20-1 and TRBJ2-3; D possibly matches TRBD1 or TRBD2 (6 bases each). CDR3 length equals 15 residues. Germline assignment: CDR1 DFQATT and CDR2 SNEGSKA (reference sequence). V shed 6 bases and J shed 2 bases, with 18 bases lying between them. In DNA, the CDR3 is TGCAGTGCGCAACCTTTGGGGGGCCCCACAGATACGCAGTATTTT. This gives the protein CSAQPLGGPTDTQYF.

Many counts were recorded for this clonotype. The J gene is TRBJ2-7, the V gene TRBV28; possibly TRBD2 for D (7 bases). V shed 0 bases and J shed 2 bases, with 14 bases lying between them. CDR1 and CDR2 from the germline V gene are MDHEN and SYDVKM. CDR3 length: 16 amino acids. The CDR3 nucleotides read TGTGCCAGCAGTTTATGGGCGGCGGGGGCCGCCTACGAGCAGTACTTC. Residues: CASSLWAAGAAYEQYF.

The chain uses TRBV27 and TRBJ2-5; 9 bases are shared with TRBD1. This CDR3 is built from 17 residues. The trim removed 2 bases at V and 0 bases at J, leaving 7 bases unmatched. CDR1 and CDR2 (germline): MNHEY, SMNVEV (reference sequence). The CDR3 here is CASSLGWGQGYQETQYF. CDR3 DNA: TGTGCCAGCAGTTTAGGGTGGGGACAGGGCTACCAAGAGACCCAGTACTTC.

This clonotype came up many times. The V call is TRBV30, the J call TRBJ2-3, with TRBD2 matching over 8 bases. Per the germline V gene, CDR1 is GTSNPN and CDR2 is SVGIG (reference sequence). The CDR3 consists of 15 residues. With V trimmed by 4 bases and J by 2 bases, 8 bases remained unmatched. CDR3: CAWNLKAGVTDTQYF. The CDR3 nucleotides are TGTGCCTGGAACTTGAAAGCGGGAGTCACAGATACGCAGTATTTT. Supplemented by reference TRBV30 and TRBJ2-3, the full variable domain reads SQTIHQWPATLVQPVGSPLSLECTVEGTSNPNLYWYRQAAGRGLQLLFYSVGIGQISSEVPQNLSASRPQDRQFILSSKKLLLSDSGFYLCAWNLKAGVTDTQYFGPGTRLTVL.

In this sample, this clonotype turned up many times. The chain combines TRBV5-6 with TRBJ2-3; D not resolved. Germline V gives CDR1 SGHDT, CDR2 YYEEEE. The CDR3 covers 14 residues. The V and J ends lost 2 bases and 4 bases respectively, with 11 bases between them. CDR3 region: CASSFTLSADTQYF. In nucleotides, the CDR3 is TGTGCCAGCAGCTTCACCCTAAGCGCAGATACGCAGTATTTT.

This clonotype has a count of ten or more. V and J are TRBV12-5 and TRBJ1-5; unclear D gene. Germline assignment: CDR1 LGHNT and CDR2 FRNRAP. This CDR3 contains 13 residues. Trimming took 5 bases from V and 3 from J, leaving 8 bases between them. The CDR3 loop reads CASGLQPNQPQHF. DNA of the CDR3: TGTGCTAGTGGTCTACAGCCCAATCAGCCCCAGCATTTT. The whole variable domain, filled in from reference TRBV12-5 and TRBJ1-5, reads DARVTQTPRHKVTEMGQEVTMRCQPILGHNTVFWYRQTMMQGLELLAYFRNRAPLDDSGMPKDRFSAEMPDATLATLKIQPSEPRDSAVYFCASGLQPNQPQHFGDGTRLSIL.

The gene calls are TRBV3-1 and TRBJ2-5; 7 positions match TRBD2. V shed 7 bases and J 11 bases; nucleotides not matched to a gene: 10. The CDR3 has 12 amino acids. Germline CDR1 and CDR2: LGHDT and YNNKEL (reference sequence). The CDR3 sequence: CASTLAGESQYF. CDR3 nucleotide sequence: TGTGCCAGCACGCTCGCGGGAGAGTCTCAGTACTTC.

As for this clonotype: With a far larger clone one base away, a read error is the likely cause. The chain has TRBV7-9 and TRBJ2-1; tentatively, D is TRBD2 (6 bases). V lost 5 bases and J 8 bases, leaving 19 bases between the germline ends. This CDR3 comprises 15 residues. The germline V gene has CDR1 SEHNR and CDR2 FQNEAQ (reference sequence). In DNA form, the CDR3 reads TGTGCCAGCAGCGCCTTAGTGGGAGGCGGGGATGAGCAGTTCTTC. This encodes CASSALVGGGDEQFF.

This clonotype was counted only a few times. The rearrangement links TRBV24-1 to TRBJ2-2; 8 nucleotides line up with TRBD1. Losses at the gene ends were 0 bases for V and 1 base for J; bases not matched to a gene: 3. The CDR3 totals 17 residues. Germline V gene sequence: CDR1 KGHDR, CDR2 SFDVKD. In DNA form, the CDR3 reads TGTGCCACCAGTGATTTGCCTGGGACAGGGAACACCGGGGAGCTGTTTTTT. It translates to CATSDLPGTGNTGELFF.